These 27 T cell receptor beta chains came from one sample sequenced in a study of cytomegalovirus exposure and HLA in healthy donors. Researchers ran the PCR with 60 Vbeta and 13 Jbeta primers. Data came from immunoSEQ multiplex PCR; TCRdb stores just in-frame clones and leaves some out. Of fewer than 250,000 clones in the sample, more than 75% were seen once. The specimen was PBMCs. These receptors were obtained from a woman aged 50 to 60 in good health and CMV-seronegative.

This sequence joins TRBV11-1 and TRBJ1-2; 7 bases align to TRBD1. V lost 0 bases and J lost 0; bases outside the gene matches: 1. Germline lookup yields CDR1 SGHAT and CDR2 FQDESV (reference sequence). CDR3 size: 15 residues. Here the CDR3 reads CASSLAGTANYGYTF. CDR3 bases: TGTGCCAGCAGCTTAGCGGGGACAGCTAACTATGGCTACACCTTC.

The V call is TRBV18, the J call TRBJ1-5; a possible D gene is TRBD1 (6 bases). Deletions cut 3 bases from V and 4 bases from J, with 13 bases between. Germline CDR1 reads KGHSH; CDR2 reads LQKENI. The CDR3 sequence is 15 residues long. The CDR3 DNA follows: TGTGCCAGCTCACCTGAGCAGGGGTGGAATCAGCCCCAGCATTTT. Its translation: CASSPEQGWNQPQHF.

In the case of this clone: A read error may produce the germline difference seen at one junction end. This chain connects TRBV6-1 to TRBJ1-6, with D hard to call. Germline CDR1 is MNHNS and CDR2 is SASEGT. The CDR3 length is 16 residues. The CDR3 DNA reads as TGTGCCAGCAGTGAAGGATCAGCGCCCTATCATTCACCCCTCCACTTT. Protein sequence: CASSEGSAPYHSPLHF.

The chain joins TRBV9 to TRBJ2-5; possibly TRBD1 for D (5 bases). This CDR3 spans 15 amino acids. Trimming took off 4 bases at V and 5 bases at J, with 18 bases between the two ends. In germline, CDR1 is SGDLS, CDR2 YYNGEE. The CDR3 bases are TGTGCCAGCAGCCCCCGACGGACCGCAGGGGAGACCCAGTACTTC. Translated: CASSPRRTAGETQYF.

The chain employs TRBV7-8 and TRBJ2-1, with D possibly matching TRBD2 (5 bases). The CDR3 extends over 14 amino acids. Germline lookup yields CDR1 SGHVS and CDR2 FQNEAQ. V was trimmed by 7 bases and J by 6 bases, leaving 16 bases between them. The CDR3 DNA reads as TGTGCCAGCACTAACCAGGACTGGTCCAATGAGCAGTTCTTC. It translates to CASTNQDWSNEQFF.

This chain uses TRBV7-2 with TRBJ1-1, with 7 positions matching TRBD1. CDR1 and CDR2 (germline): SGHTA, FQGNSA. This CDR3 has 14 residues. With V trimmed by 4 bases and J by 4 bases, 6 bases remained unmatched. The CDR3 region has the DNA TGTGCCAGCAGCTCGACAGGGACTGGCACTGAAGCTTTCTTT. Its translation: CASSSTGTGTEAFF.

This chain joins TRBV4-3 and TRBJ1-1; 7 bases align to TRBD1. J lost 2 bases, V lost 3 bases, and 6 bases had no gene match. This CDR3 comprises 15 residues. From germline, CDR1 is LGHNA and CDR2 YSLEER. The CDR3 is CASSHQTGLNTEAFF. The CDR3 bases are TGCGCCAGCAGCCACCAGACAGGGCTCAACACTGAAGCTTTCTTT.

A few counts support this clone. The CDR3 region has the DNA TGTGCCAGCAGGCCTCCCCGAGGGACAGGGGCTGGTGGGGCCAACGTCCTGACTTTC. It specifies CASRPPRGTGAGGANVLTF. The chain links TRBV2 to TRBJ2-6; 10 positions match TRBD1. Germline CDR1 reads SNHLY; CDR2 reads FYNNEI. This CDR3 is built from 19 residues. Trimming took 6 bases from V and 3 from J; bases not matched to a gene: 14.

J is TRBJ1-1 and V is TRBV9, with TRBD1 matching 8 bases. The CDR3 runs 15 residues. Trimming at V came to 3 bases and at J to 2 bases, leaving 6 bases not matched to a gene. The germline CDR1 and CDR2 sequences are SGDLS and YYNGEE. The CDR3 is CASSEGTGLNTEAFF. The CDR3 coding sequence is TGTGCCAGCAGCGAGGGGACAGGATTAAACACTGAAGCTTTCTTT. The variable domain in full, with the rest retrieved from reference TRBV9 and TRBJ1-1, is DSGVTQTPKHLITATGQRVTLRCSPRSGDLSVYWYQQSLDQGLQFLIQYYNGEERAKGNILERFSAQQFPDLHSELNLSSLELGDSALYFCASSEGTGLNTEAFFGQGTRLTVV.

The V gene is TRBV12-5, the J gene TRBJ1-1, with D possibly matching TRBD1 (6 bases). From germline, CDR1 is LGHNT and CDR2 FRNRAP. The germline V and J ends were trimmed by 2 bases and 3 bases, with 16 bases remaining between them. CDR3 length equals 16 residues. CDR3 sequence reads: CASGLTITGIYTEAFF. The DNA for the CDR3 is TGTGCTAGTGGTTTGACTATCACAGGGATCTACACTGAAGCTTTCTTT.

Only a few counts were recorded for this clone. The chain recombines TRBV11-3 with TRBJ2-3, with TRBD2 matching 8 bases. The V gene end was trimmed by 1 base and the J gene end by 5 bases; junction bases not matched to a gene: 17. The CDR3 consists of 19 residues. Looked up from germline, CDR1 is SGHNT and CDR2 is YENEEA. CDR3 protein: CASSLGGFFDSGIVDTQYF. The DNA for the CDR3 is TGTGCCAGCAGCTTAGGTGGATTCTTTGATAGCGGGATAGTAGATACGCAGTATTTT.

The chain joins TRBV13 to TRBJ2-1, with 7 bases matching TRBD1. Germline CDR1 is PRHDT and CDR2 is FYEKMQ (reference sequence). The junction had 4 bases not matched to a gene; V was cut back by 5 bases and J by 0 bases. The length of the CDR3 is 15 residues. DNA of the CDR3: TGTGCCAGCAGCCCGAGGGACAGCTCCTACAATGAGCAGTTCTTC. Its protein product is CASSPRDSSYNEQFF.

This clone occurred a few times. The chain combines TRBV19 with TRBJ2-5, with TRBD2 identical over 7 bases. CDR3 length: 13 residues. Looked up from germline, CDR1 is LNHDA and CDR2 is SQIVND (reference sequence). The ends lost 10 bases at V and 5 bases at J; junction bases unmatched: 10. CDR3 coding DNA: TGTGCCACCATGGGGGGGGTTTTGGAGACCCAGTACTTC. Amino acids: CATMGGVLETQYF.

This clone was observed once. The V call is TRBV19, the J call TRBJ2-7, with a weak D call TRBD2 (5 bases). Deletions cut 1 base from V and 1 base from J, with 8 bases between. The CDR3 is 14 residues long. Germline loops: CDR1 LNHDA, CDR2 SQIVND (reference sequence). The CDR3 is CASSIGGLSYEQYF. CDR3 DNA: TGTGCCAGTAGTATAGGTGGACTTTCCTACGAGCAGTACTTC.

This clone turned up a few times. V gene TRBV5-6 combines with J gene TRBJ1-1; no definite D call. This CDR3 region has 13 residues. Germline V CDR1 and CDR2: SGHDT, YYEEEE. Trimming took 0 bases from V and 1 from J, leaving 4 bases between them. CDR3 bases: TGTGCCAGCAGCTTGGCCGGGAACACTGAAGCTTTCTTT. It codes for CASSLAGNTEAFF.

The CDR3 sequence is CASSAGGESTEAFF. The CDR3 bases are TGTGCCAGCAGCGCGGGGGGGGAGTCCACTGAAGCTTTCTTT. The chain carries TRBV9 and TRBJ1-1; a possible D gene is TRBD1 (5 bases). Per germline, CDR1 SGDLS and CDR2 YYNGEE. V was clipped by 3 bases and J by 4 bases, with 13 bases between them. The CDR3 covers 14 residues.

This rearrangement joins TRBV28 to TRBJ2-7, with 7 bases matching TRBD1. Germline lookup yields CDR1 MDHEN and CDR2 SYDVKM. Losses at the gene ends were 6 bases for V and 0 bases for J; bases not matched to a gene: 11. This CDR3 region has 16 residues. CDR3 in amino acids: CASSLAGTANSYEQYF. The CDR3, as DNA: TGTGCCAGCAGCCTGGCCGGGACAGCTAACTCCTACGAGCAGTACTTC.

The rearrangement links TRBV25-1 to TRBJ2-7; 7 bases are a match to TRBD2. The junction had 15 bases not matched to a gene; V was cut back by 10 bases and J by 3 bases. Germline lookup yields CDR1 MGHDK and CDR2 SYGVNS. The CDR3 covers 15 residues. CDR3 in DNA: TGTGCCACCAAAAAAGGGCGGACGGGGGGCTACGAGCAGTACTTC. Residues: CATKKGRTGGYEQYF.

The genes are TRBV9 and TRBJ1-2; D ambiguous. The V and J ends lost 1 base and 4 bases respectively, with 14 bases between them. The CDR3 runs to 15 residues. CDR1 and CDR2 (germline): SGDLS, YYNGEE. CDR3 in amino acids: CASSVSQVGGYGYTF. The DNA for the CDR3 is TGTGCCAGCAGCGTATCTCAAGTCGGAGGCTATGGCTACACCTTC.

This clone was seen a single time. The chain employs TRBV29-1 and TRBJ2-1; TRBD1 matches at 12 bases. Germline V gene lookup returns CDR1 SQVTM and CDR2 ANQGSEA. V lost 7 bases, J lost 6 bases, and 16 bases stayed unmatched. The CDR3 has 17 residues. CDR3 DNA: TGCAGCGCCCCCGCGTCCAGCGGGACAGGGGGCGGCAATGAGCAGTTCTTC. Its translation is CSAPASSGTGGGNEQFF.

This clone occurred a few times. The chain joins TRBV6-5 to TRBJ2-7; D gene ambiguous. CDR1 MNHEY and CDR2 SVGAGI come from the germline V gene. The CDR3 loop spans 12 amino acids. Deletions cut 4 bases from V and 1 base from J, with 5 bases between. The CDR3 loop is CASSSFSYEQYF. The CDR3 nucleotides are TGTGCCAGCAGTTCCTTTTCCTACGAGCAGTACTTC.

The chain is built from TRBV7-9 and TRBJ2-7; TRBD1 matches 8 bases. CDR3 length equals 18 residues. CDR1 SEHNR and CDR2 FQNEAQ come from the germline V gene (reference sequence). V dropped 1 base and J dropped 3; count of bases not matched to a gene: 14. CDR3 DNA: TGTGCCAGCAGCTTAGAGGGGCTTCGGACAGGGCGAGGCTACGAGCAGTACTTC. Translated: CASSLEGLRTGRGYEQYF.

The rearrangement joins TRBV5-1 to TRBJ2-1, with 8 bases aligning to TRBD2. The CDR3 is 15 amino acids. The V segment lost 5 bases and the J segment 1 base; nucleotides outside the gene matches: 5. The germline gives CDR1 SGHRS, CDR2 YFSETQ. For the CDR3, the DNA is TGCGCCAGCAGTCCGGGGGGGGGTTCCTACAATGAGCAGTTCTTC. Protein sequence: CASSPGGGSYNEQFF.

The V call is TRBV29-1, the J call TRBJ1-3; 7 nucleotides align to TRBD1. There are 14 residues in the CDR3. Germline CDR1 reads SQVTM; CDR2 reads ANQGSEA. Germline trimming cut 6 bases from V and 1 base from J; bases unmatched to any gene: 6. CDR3 bases: TGCAGCGTGCTGACAGGGTGGTCTGGAAACACCATATATTTT. Residues: CSVLTGWSGNTIYF. Full variable domain (missing parts from reference TRBV29-1 and TRBJ1-3): SAVISQKPSRDICQRGTSLTIQCQVDSQVTMMFWYRQQPGQSLTLIATANQGSEATYESGFVIDKFPISRPNLTFSTLTVSNMSPEDSSIYLCSVLTGWSGNTIYFGEGSWLTVV.

This chain connects TRBV2 to TRBJ1-5; 7 positions match TRBD1. The germline V gene has CDR1 SNHLY and CDR2 FYNNEI. The V and J ends lost 5 bases and 2 bases, in that order; junction bases with no gene match: 6. The CDR3 length is 15 residues. For the CDR3, the DNA is TGTGCCAGCAGTCAACAGGGGTTGGGCAATCAGCCCCAGCATTTT. Translating it yields CASSQQGLGNQPQHF.

This sequence joins TRBV9 and TRBJ1-2; tentative D call: TRBD1 (5 bases). CDR3 length: 13 residues. In germline, CDR1 is SGDLS, CDR2 YYNGEE. V lost 6 bases and J 8 bases, leaving 17 bases between the germline ends. This CDR3 is CASTPEGVGGYTF. As DNA, the CDR3 is TGTGCCAGCACCCCGGAAGGGGTCGGGGGCTACACCTTC.

CDR3 nucleotides: TGTGCCAGCCGCGACGGGAATCTAGAGACCCAGTACTTC. Translated, it gives CASRDGNLETQYF. V and J are TRBV27 and TRBJ2-5, with a weak D call TRBD2 (5 bases). The CDR3 has 13 amino acids. Per germline, CDR1 MNHEY and CDR2 SMNVEV (reference sequence). V lost 8 bases and J 4 bases, leaving 14 bases between the germline ends.